This record covers a single TCR beta chain. Its specificity is unknown. The study pooled second doses at about 4 or about 12 weeks. Germline V gene data show CDR1 as SGHAT and CDR2 as FQNNGV. The CDR3 consists of 14 residues. Trimming pared 7 bases from V and 10 bases from J, leaving 17 bases between. This sample stems from a study of T cell responses to AZD1222 COVID-19 vaccine. Findings of the study overall: Receipt of two AZD1222 doses was followed by a rise in Spike-specific TCR breadth and depth. Vaccine-associated CD4 TCRs spanned spike, dominant at 160-218 and 743-854. Clonal diversity was possibly underestimated; the donors were predominantly white British and more often female.

This table comes from immunoSEQ multiplex PCR, and its TCRdb copy is limited to in-frame clones, with some not included. The data hold around 150,000 clones, with roughly 87% observed a single time. This TCR derives from an adult who received the AZD1222 COVID-19 vaccine. The chain uses TRBV11-2 and TRBJ1-6; tentatively, D is TRBD1 (6 bases). The specimen comprised peripheral blood, sampled 28 days after the second AZD1222 dose. The CDR3 sequence is CASTKKQGQSPLHF. CDR3 sequence (DNA): TGTGCCAGCACCAAGAAACAGGGTCAATCACCCCTCCACTTT.